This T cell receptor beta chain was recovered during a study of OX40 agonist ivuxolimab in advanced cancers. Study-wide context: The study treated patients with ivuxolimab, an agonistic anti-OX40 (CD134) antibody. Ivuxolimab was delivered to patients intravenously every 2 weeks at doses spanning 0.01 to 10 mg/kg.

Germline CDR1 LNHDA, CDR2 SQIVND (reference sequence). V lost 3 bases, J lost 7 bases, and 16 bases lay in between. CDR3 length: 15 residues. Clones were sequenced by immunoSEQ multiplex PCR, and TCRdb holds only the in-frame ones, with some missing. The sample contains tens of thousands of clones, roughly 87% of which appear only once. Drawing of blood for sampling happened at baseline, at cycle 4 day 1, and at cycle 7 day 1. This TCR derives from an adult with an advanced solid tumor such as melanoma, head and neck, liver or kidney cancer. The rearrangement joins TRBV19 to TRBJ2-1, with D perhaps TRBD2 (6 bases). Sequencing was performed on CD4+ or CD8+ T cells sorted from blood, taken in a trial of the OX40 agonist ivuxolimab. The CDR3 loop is CASSIQRLGGNEQFF. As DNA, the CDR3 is TGTGCCAGTAGTATCCAGCGACTAGGTGGAAATGAGCAGTTCTTC.